The 27 T cell receptor beta chains in this list originate from one sample, sequenced in a study of fetal regulatory T cell absence and autoimmunity. Produced via immunoSEQ multiplex PCR; TCRdb's table is partial and in-frame only. The table lists more than 90,000 clones, 60% to 80% of them singletons. Material for sequencing was pancreas tissue. The source of these receptors is a male donor with IPEX syndrome.

The chain joins TRBV10-3 to TRBJ2-2; D remains ambiguous. Germline V CDR1 and CDR2: ENHRY, SYGVKD. CDR3 length: 15 amino acids. V was trimmed by 1 base and J by 6 bases, leaving 12 bases between them. The CDR3 sequence is CAISEWNTSPGELFF. CDR3 DNA sequence: TGTGCCATCAGTGAGTGGAATACAAGCCCCGGGGAGCTGTTTTTT.

This clone was observed a handful of times. The gene calls are TRBV11-3 and TRBJ1-1; 7 positions match TRBD1. The CDR3 is 14 residues long. In germline, CDR1 is SGHNT, CDR2 YENEEA. The J segment lost 4 bases and the V segment lost 4 bases, leaving 6 bases of the junction unmatched. In DNA, the CDR3 is TGTGCCAGCAGCTCCCAGGGGGTTAGCACTGAAGCTTTCTTT. Protein sequence: CASSSQGVSTEAFF.

The chain is built from TRBV9 and TRBJ2-1; D possibly matches TRBD1 or TRBD2 (7 bases each). With 2 bases removed from V and 0 bases from J, the gap between germline ends came to 9 bases. Germline CDR1 is SGDLS and CDR2 is YYNGEE. The CDR3 spans 15 residues. CDR3 DNA sequence: TGTGCCAGCAGCGTCAGGGGGGGCTCCTACAATGAGCAGTTCTTC. This sequence encodes CASSVRGGSYNEQFF.

This chain links TRBV7-6 with TRBJ1-1; maybe TRBD1 (5 bases). The CDR3 sequence is 13 residues long. Trimming cost V 5 bases and J 1 base, with 8 bases left between them. Germline CDR1 SGHVS, CDR2 FNYEAQ. CDR3 region: CASSRRGNTEAFF. CDR3 DNA sequence: TGTGCCAGCAGCCGGAGGGGGAACACTGAAGCTTTCTTT.

The rearrangement joins TRBV9 to TRBJ2-1; 12 bases match TRBD2. Trimming removed 4 bases from V and 3 bases from J; junction bases left unmatched: 5. Germline loops: CDR1 SGDLS, CDR2 YYNGEE. This CDR3 has 16 amino acids. The CDR3 DNA is TGTGCCAGCAGCCTCGGACTAGCGGGAAACTACAATGAGCAGTTCTTC. Residues: CASSLGLAGNYNEQFF.

The chain recombines TRBV25-1 with TRBJ2-5; no clear D. This CDR3 is built from 13 residues. The V gene's germline CDR1 is MGHDK and CDR2 SYGVNS. V dropped 2 bases and J dropped 5 bases, with 9 bases sitting between them. The CDR3: CASSERVLETQYF. The CDR3 DNA reads as TGTGCCAGCAGTGAAAGGGTGTTGGAGACCCAGTACTTC. Based on the CDR3 plus reference TRBV25-1 and TRBJ2-5, the full variable domain is EADIYQTPRYLVIGTGKKITLECSQTMGHDKMYWYQQDPGMELHLIHYSYGVNSTEKGDLSSESTVSRIRTEHFPLTLESARPSHTSQYLCASSERVLETQYFGPGTRLLVL.

The chain uses TRBV7-2 and TRBJ2-7, with 14 bases lining up with TRBD2. Germline lookup yields CDR1 SGHTA and CDR2 FQGNSA. With 5 bases clipped from V and 6 bases from J, the junction kept 6 bases outside the gene matches. The CDR3 spans 15 residues. The CDR3 loop is CASSLGLAGVSEQYF. The CDR3 nucleotides read TGTGCCAGCAGCCTGGGACTAGCGGGAGTCTCCGAGCAGTACTTC.

The chain couples TRBV6-4 to TRBJ2-3; D possibly corresponds to TRBD2 (5 bases). The V end was cut by 3 bases, the J end by 2 bases, with 6 bases between. Per germline, CDR1 MRHNA and CDR2 SNTAGT. This CDR3 is 13 amino acids long. DNA for the CDR3: TGTGCCAGCAGTGAGGACTCCACAGATACGCAGTATTTT. Encoded protein: CASSEDSTDTQYF.

This clone was observed a single time. This chain links TRBV12-5 with TRBJ2-1; 12 nucleotides match TRBD1. J gave up 4 bases and V 0 bases, and 4 bases lay outside the gene matches. This CDR3 is built from 17 residues. Germline CDR1 is LGHNT and CDR2 is FRNRAP. Written as DNA, the CDR3 is TGTGCTAGTGGTTTGGTACGGGGACAGGGGGCGTACAATGAGCAGTTCTTC. Its protein product is CASGLVRGQGAYNEQFF.

The rearrangement links TRBV5-4 to TRBJ2-6; D unresolved. The CDR3 runs to 15 residues. Germline-derived CDR1 and CDR2 are SGHNT and YYREEE (reference sequence). The ends were cut back, 2 bases at V and 2 bases at J, with 8 bases in the middle. The CDR3 nucleotides read TGTGCCAGCAGCTTCGGAGCCGCTGGGGCCAACGTCCTGACTTTC. Its translation is CASSFGAAGANVLTF.

Turning to this clone: Within the sample, other DNA sequences also encode this same CDR3. The CDR3 nucleotides read TGTGCCAGCAGTTACTCAGAGACCCAGTACTTC. It specifies CASSYSETQYF. The chain carries TRBV6-5 and TRBJ2-5; no clear D. V dropped 0 bases and J dropped 4 bases, with 0 bases sitting between them. This CDR3 has 11 amino acids. Looked up from germline, CDR1 is MNHEY and CDR2 is SVGAGI.

This clone was seen more than once but under ten times. This chain connects TRBV2 to TRBJ1-2; D gene ambiguous. Germline V CDR1 and CDR2: SNHLY, FYNNEI. The V gene lost 3 bases and the J gene lost 4 bases, with 3 bases spanning the gap. The CDR3 runs to 11 residues. This chain's CDR3 is CASSDIYGYTF. In nucleotides, the CDR3 is TGTGCCAGCAGTGACATCTATGGCTACACCTTC. Filled out from reference TRBV2 and TRBJ1-2, the complete variable domain reads EPEVTQTPSHQVTQMGQEVILRCVPISNHLYFYWYRQILGQKVEFLVSFYNNEISEKSEIFDDQFSVERPDGSNFTLKIRSTKLEDSAMYFCASSDIYGYTFGSGTRLTVV.

The chain uses TRBV5-4 and TRBJ2-1; 7 nucleotides align to TRBD2. The CDR3 covers 20 residues. J gave up 5 bases and V 1 base, and 21 bases lay outside the gene matches. Germline CDR1 and CDR2: SGHNT and YYREEE (reference sequence). The CDR3 sequence is CASSLFFGQMGALADNEQFF. The DNA of the CDR3 is TGTGCCAGCAGCTTGTTCTTCGGTCAAATGGGAGCCCTAGCGGACAATGAGCAGTTCTTC.

The chain is built from TRBV6-5 and TRBJ1-1; tentatively, D is TRBD1 (5 bases). The germline V gene encodes CDR1 MNHEY and CDR2 SVGAGI. The CDR3 runs to 14 residues. V lost 6 bases and J lost 0, with 11 bases in between. The CDR3 DNA reads TGTGCCAGCAGGACGCAGGGTATGAACACTGAAGCTTTCTTT. This codes for CASRTQGMNTEAFF.

There are a few counts of this clone. J is TRBJ2-2 and V is TRBV27, with 7 bases that match TRBD1. Trimming cost V 3 bases and J 4 bases; bases outside gene matches: 8. Germline V gene sequence: CDR1 MNHEY, CDR2 SMNVEV (reference sequence). The CDR3 extends over 16 amino acids. CDR3 nucleotides: TGTGCCAGCAGTTTCCGCAGGGGGTCCTTCACCGGGGAGCTGTTTTTT. It specifies CASSFRRGSFTGELFF.

The chain uses TRBV2 and TRBJ2-7, with D hard to call. Between the trimmed V and J ends, which lost 1 base and 2 bases, there was a span of 12 bases. The CDR3 extends over 15 amino acids. Germline V CDR1 and CDR2: SNHLY, FYNNEI. CDR3 residues: CASSEGGWGAYEQYF. The CDR3 DNA is TGTGCCAGCAGTGAAGGAGGTTGGGGTGCCTACGAGCAGTACTTC.

The chain combines TRBV6-5 with TRBJ2-1; perhaps TRBD2 as D (6 bases). The CDR3 consists of 14 residues. V lost 6 bases, J lost 10 bases, and 19 bases lay in between. Per germline, CDR1 MNHEY and CDR2 SVGAGI. CDR3 DNA: TGTGCCAGCAGATTACTAGCAGTTTCCCCCGAGCAGTTCTTC. Translating it yields CASRLLAVSPEQFF.

This clone was counted once. The rearrangement joins TRBV4-1 to TRBJ2-7, with D tentatively TRBD2 (6 bases). The germline CDR1 and CDR2 sequences are MGHRA and YSYEKL. The ends were cut back, 2 bases at V and 4 bases at J, with 15 bases in the middle. The CDR3 loop spans 15 amino acids. As DNA, the CDR3 is TGCGCCAGCAGCCAACCCGGGGCAGGAGGGTACGAGCAGTACTTC. This encodes CASSQPGAGGYEQYF.

V usage is TRBV6-9 and J usage is TRBJ1-4; 7 bases are shared with TRBD1. Germline V gene sequence: CDR1 MNHGY, CDR2 SVAAGI. The CDR3 spans 14 residues. The ends lost 10 bases at V and 8 bases at J; junction bases unmatched: 13. CDR3 in amino acids: CATRRQGLREKLFF. Written as DNA, the CDR3 is TGTGCCACCCGACGACAGGGATTGCGGGAAAAACTGTTTTTT.

In its sample, this clone was seen a few times. CDR3 amino acids: CASSLYHGGSYEQYF. The DNA for the CDR3 is TGTGCCAGCAGCTTATACCACGGCGGCTCCTACGAGCAGTACTTC. The chain recombines TRBV7-6 with TRBJ2-7; unclear D gene. Germline CDR1 is SGHVS and CDR2 is FNYEAQ. CDR3 length: 15 residues. Trimming left V 2 bases short and J 0 bases short, with 11 bases between.

This clone was observed a single time. The rearrangement uses TRBV30 and TRBJ2-3; D unresolved. CDR1 and CDR2 from the germline V gene are GTSNPN and SVGIG (reference sequence). The CDR3 totals 16 residues. Between the trimmed V and J ends, which lost 0 bases and 0 bases, there was a span of 13 bases. The CDR3 DNA sequence: TGTGCCTGGAGTGTTTGGGGTACTCTTAGCACAGATACGCAGTATTTT. Translating gives CAWSVWGTLSTDTQYF.

This clone occurred a few times. The chain joins TRBV27 to TRBJ2-5, with 10 bases matching TRBD1. The CDR3 spans 13 residues. Germline CDR1 is MNHEY and CDR2 is SMNVEV (reference sequence). Here the CDR3 reads CPGVGQGIETQYF. As DNA, the CDR3 is TGTCCGGGCGTGGGACAGGGGATTGAGACCCAGTACTTC.

The V and J genes are TRBV19 and TRBJ2-7; 10 bases align to TRBD1. CDR1 and CDR2 from the germline V gene are LNHDA and SQIVND (reference sequence). Trimming cost V 3 bases and J 4 bases; bases outside gene matches: 3. This CDR3 is built from 14 residues. The CDR3: CASSMTGGFYEQYF. The CDR3 DNA is TGTGCCAGTAGTATGACAGGGGGCTTTTACGAGCAGTACTTC.

The chain recombines TRBV4-2 with TRBJ1-2, with TRBD1 identical over 8 bases. The CDR3 has 16 residues. CDR1 LGHNA and CDR2 YNFKEQ come from the germline V gene. Trimming cost V 2 bases and J 5 bases; bases outside gene matches: 10. The CDR3 loop reads CASSQRTGWEGYGYTF. CDR3 DNA sequence: TGTGCCAGCAGCCAACGGACAGGGTGGGAGGGATATGGCTACACCTTC.

The chain carries TRBV2 and TRBJ1-5, with 9 bases fitting TRBD1. V lost 6 bases, J lost 6 bases, and 3 bases stayed unmatched. The CDR3 loop spans 13 amino acids. The V gene's germline CDR1 is SNHLY and CDR2 FYNNEI. CDR3 region: CASSATGGQPQHF. For the CDR3, the DNA is TGTGCCAGCAGCGCGACAGGGGGTCAGCCCCAGCATTTT.

V gene TRBV4-1 combines with J gene TRBJ1-2; 8 nucleotides align to TRBD1. The germline V gene encodes CDR1 MGHRA and CDR2 YSYEKL. The V gene end was trimmed by 4 bases and the J gene end by 3 bases; junction bases not matched to a gene: 10. CDR3 length: 16 residues. The CDR3, as DNA: TGCGCCAGCAGCCCCAGGGTACAGGGGGGTCACTATGGCTACACCTTC. It is translated as CASSPRVQGGHYGYTF.

The genes are TRBV4-1 and TRBJ2-3; possible D gene TRBD2, 6 bases. V was cut by 2 bases and J by 0 bases, with 12 bases left in between. The CDR3 runs 16 residues. CDR1 is MGHRA, CDR2 YSYEKL, per germline. CDR3 in DNA: TGCGCCAGCAGCCAATTCACCGGGACTAGCACAGATACGCAGTATTTT. Residues: CASSQFTGTSTDTQYF.